These T cell receptor beta chains were read from a single sample in a study of control samples from healthy donors and cancer patients. The data were produced by immunoSEQ multiplex PCR, yet TCRdb's version contains in-frame clones alone and is incomplete. In the table there are about 100,000 clones, around 88% of which are singletons. Sequenced input: blood. The receptors stem from a man aged 25-45 years in good health. The CDR3 runs from the conserved cysteine through the conserved F or W.

TRBJ2-1 | TRBV2 | CASGREYEQFF
TRBJ2-3 | TRBV6-2/TRBV6-3 | CASSQLAGGSDTQYF
TRBJ1-1 | TRBV5-6 | CASKWGGRKALNTEAFF
TRBJ1-1 | TRBV4-3 | CASSQEYRNTEAFF
TRBJ2-3 | TRBV6-2/TRBV6-3 | CASSYNPTTSWATDTQYF
TRBJ1-3 | TRBV15 | CATSRDGRSGNTIYF
TRBJ2-2 | TRBV4-1 | CASSRGPGLAATGELFF
TRBJ2-1 | TRBV5-1 | CASSLDRAANEQFF
TRBJ1-5 | TRBV12-5 | CASGSYPVQGKEDQPQHF
TRBJ2-3 | TRBV3-1/TRBV3-2 | CASSRVGGPADTQYF
TRBJ2-7 | TRBV24-1 | CATSDTGTGFHEQYF
TRBJ1-3 | TRBV5-1 | CASSPITSTSGNTIYF
TRBJ1-6 | TRBV9 | CASSVAGGGSPLHF
TRBJ1-6 | TRBV27 | CASSLTPPGGLRSYNSPLHF
TRBJ1-5 | TRBV6-2/TRBV6-3 | CASSPRDRAGQPQHF
TRBJ1-2 | TRBV7-2 | CASTERSRNGYTF
TRBJ2-1 | TRBV4-3 | CASSRSGSSYNEQFF
TRBJ1-5 | TRBV5-5 | CASSPGVRSHGQPQHF
TRBJ2-3 | TRBV7-9 | CASSLAPTGTDTQYF
TRBJ2-1 | TRBV18 | CASSPIPGLQSYNEQFF
TRBJ2-7 | TRBV28 | CASLAGVGKQYF
TRBJ2-5 | TRBV19 | CASSSPTGARGFKETQYF
TRBJ2-3 | TRBV13 | CASRHGNF
TRBJ1-2 | TRBV15 | CATSSVKNGWGYGYTF
TRBJ2-7 | TRBV21-1 | CASSKMGKLAAFSYEQYF
TRBJ1-1 | TRBV11-2 | CASSLGEIAFF
TRBJ2-7 | TRBV5-8 | CASSLSRSEQYF
TRBJ2-7 | TRBV5-1 | CASSFYTGQGNTNEQYF
TRBJ1-2 | TRBV3-1/TRBV3-2 | CASSQDIGTEYGYTF
TRBJ2-1 | TRBV11-3 | CASSYRGSSFVDEQFF
TRBJ1-6 | TRBV6-5 | CASSFTGGSSPLHF
TRBJ1-2 | TRBV28 | CASSRSTTGGYGYTF
TRBJ1-1 | TRBV2 | CASSTGGFF
TRBJ2-1 | TRBV6-1 | CASSEMVSYNEQFF
TRBJ1-5 | TRBV7-2 | CASSFERNQPQHF
TRBJ2-1 | TRBV7-2 | CASSLFSPRRIGYNEQFF
TRBJ2-7 | TRBV10-1 | CASSDRADPYEQYF
TRBJ1-4 | TRBV21-1 | CASSKLNQGSGKLFF
TRBJ2-3 | TRBV11-3 | CASSLDVGRGGDTQYF
TRBJ2-1 | TRBV3-1/TRBV3-2 | CASSQKRGRDWNEQFF
TRBJ2-5 | TRBV11-2 | CASSPGLVQETQYF
TRBJ2-3 | TRBV5-3 | CARSLNRVQGPTDTQYF
TRBJ2-1 | TRBV4-2 | CASSQGLADYNEQFF
TRBJ2-1 | TRBV4-3 | CASSQDLRGGYNEQFF
TRBJ2-3 | TRBV11-2 | CASSLYPDTQYF